This T cell receptor (beta chain) was captured by sequencing in a study of cytomegalovirus exposure and HLA in healthy donors. Across the study: In a later analysis, the roughly 120 validation repertoires were reported to have used the same platform as the roughly 600 first-cohort repertoires.

The V segment lost 8 bases and the J segment 11 bases; nucleotides outside the gene matches: 7. Germline CDR1 is MDHEN and CDR2 is SYDVKM. This CDR3 region has 12 residues. Sequencing used immunoSEQ multiplex PCR; TCRdb keeps in-frame clones, though not all of them. The data show about 110,000 clones, with about 94% seen just once and around 0.65% held by the top ten. This clone occurred once. Input material: PBMCs. This sequence originates from a woman under 30 in good health and CMV-seronegative. The chain joins TRBV28 to TRBJ1-4, with TRBD1 identical over 8 bases. Here the CDR3 reads CASATNRGKLFF. The DNA for the CDR3 is TGTGCCAGCGCCACTAACAGGGGGAAACTGTTTTTT.